This TCR beta chain was captured by sequencing in a study of T-cell memory formation after mild COVID-19. Study overall: Clusters of TCRs were largely donor specific. Study-level findings and limits: A subset of responding clones appeared in pre-infection memory, suggesting cross-reactive memory joined. Contracting CD4+ clones sat mainly in CM and EM; CD8+ in EMRA.

The CDR3 is 13 amino acids. Trimming left V 7 bases short and J 4 bases short, with 10 bases between. A remark on this clonotype: What it recognizes is unknown.

From 5'RACE with constant-segment primers came TCR alpha and TCR beta cDNA libraries that carried sample barcodes and UMIs. A single record per CDR3 protein comes from TCRdb applying MiXCR to the 5' RACE reads. The sample records 300,000 to 400,000 distinct CDR3 sequences, over 25% being singletons. This TCR derives from an adult woman who had mild COVID-19 (a few samples of this study predate the infection). Cell type and time point are not known. The chain uses TRBV12-3 or TRBV12-4 and TRBJ1-4; possible D gene TRBD1, 6 bases. Material: PBMCs or a T cell subset sorted from them (not recorded which). This chain's CDR3 is CASKDRLNEKLFF. CDR3 DNA: TGTGCCAGCAAGGACAGACTTAATGAAAAACTGTTTTTT.